A single sample gave rise to the 32 T cell receptor beta chains below, sequenced in a study of CD8 T cells in Susac syndrome. The authors reverse transcribed about 0.5 to 1 ug RNA with random hexamers. A single record per CDR3 protein comes from TCRdb applying MiXCR to the immunoSEQ multiplex PCR reads. The sample yields some 180,000 distinct CDR3 sequences, roughly nine tenths seen once. The sample taken for sequencing was CD4+ T cells from PBMCs. The receptors were sampled from a human donor with Susac syndrome.

The chain is built from TRBV15 and TRBJ1-1; possibly TRBD1 for D (5 bases). The length of the CDR3 is 14 residues. The V end was cut by 5 bases, the J end by 0 bases, with 10 bases between. The germline V gene encodes CDR1 LNHNV and CDR2 YYDKDF (reference sequence). CDR3 coding DNA: TGTGCCACCAGCGCGGGACGGATGAACACTGAAGCTTTCTTT. This encodes CATSAGRMNTEAFF.

This chain connects TRBV25-1 to TRBJ2-3; 7 nucleotides align to TRBD2. The CDR3 covers 14 residues. The germline gives CDR1 MGHDK, CDR2 SYGVNS. V shed 6 bases and J 2 bases; nucleotides not matched to a gene: 5. The DNA of the CDR3 is TGTGCCAGCAGCGGGGACTACTACACAGATACGCAGTATTTT. Amino acids: CASSGDYYTDTQYF.

This sequence joins TRBV20-1 and TRBJ2-3; 7 positions match TRBD1. V gave up 3 bases and J gave up 4 bases; unmatched junction bases: 1. Germline loops: CDR1 DFQATT, CDR2 SNEGSKA (reference sequence). The length of the CDR3 is 12 residues. For the CDR3, the DNA is TGCAGTGCTAGGCAGGGGGCAGATACGCAGTATTTT. The encoded protein is CSARQGADTQYF.

The chain joins TRBV5-1 to TRBJ2-5, with a tentative D call TRBD2 (6 bases). This CDR3 is built from 15 residues. In germline, CDR1 is SGHRS, CDR2 YFSETQ. V gave up 5 bases and J gave up 5 bases, with 19 bases separating them. The CDR3 DNA reads as TGCGCCAGCAGTTCAATTGAGGAGGGGCGGGAGACCCAGTACTTC. Translated: CASSSIEEGRETQYF.

This clonotype was observed once. This chain links TRBV9 with TRBJ1-3, with TRBD1 as a possible D gene (5 bases). The CDR3 covers 14 residues. V shed 0 bases and J shed 5 bases, with 9 bases lying between them. CDR1 is SGDLS, CDR2 YYNGEE, per germline. In nucleotides, the CDR3 is TGTGCCAGCAGCGTAGCAGGGAGCCGAAACACCATATATTTT. Translating gives CASSVAGSRNTIYF.

This chain connects TRBV14 to TRBJ1-6, with TRBD1 identical over 8 bases. The CDR3 has 15 residues. V lost 6 bases to trimming and J lost 9 bases; unmatched junction nucleotides: 10. Germline V CDR1 and CDR2: SGHDN, FVKESK. The CDR3 sequence is CASSAGQGGISPLHF. DNA of the CDR3: TGTGCCAGCAGTGCAGGACAGGGAGGAATTTCACCCCTCCACTTT. Combining the CDR3 with reference TRBV14 and TRBJ1-6 gives the whole variable domain EAGVTQFPSHSVIEKGQTVTLRCDPISGHDNLYWYRRVMGKEIKFLLHFVKESKQDESGMPNNRFLAERTGGTYSTLKVQPAELEDSGVYFCASSAGQGGISPLHFGNGTRLTVT.

This clonotype was counted a single time. V is TRBV19 and J is TRBJ2-7; 10 bases map to TRBD1. Germline assignment: CDR1 LNHDA and CDR2 SQIVND (reference sequence). The CDR3 covers 15 residues. The junction had 8 bases not matched to a gene; V was cut back by 7 bases and J by 2 bases. The CDR3 here is CASNKGQGVPYEQYF. The CDR3 nucleotides read TGTGCCAGTAATAAAGGACAGGGGGTCCCCTACGAGCAGTACTTC.

The genes are TRBV10-3 and TRBJ1-4, with D perhaps TRBD1 (5 bases). Germline V gene data show CDR1 as ENHRY and CDR2 as SYGVKD. V was cut by 4 bases and J by 7 bases, with 13 bases left in between. The CDR3 sequence is 14 residues long. CDR3 in amino acids: CAISGQNGAEKLFF. The CDR3 DNA reads TGTGCCATCAGTGGACAAAATGGGGCTGAAAAACTGTTTTTT.

The chain combines TRBV20-1 with TRBJ1-1; D is uncertain. This CDR3 comprises 12 residues. Germline lookup yields CDR1 DFQATT and CDR2 SNEGSKA (reference sequence). The V end lost 2 bases, the J end lost 1 base, and 5 bases lay between the germline ends. The CDR3 reads CSARKANTEAFF. The CDR3 nucleotides read TGCAGTGCTAGAAAGGCGAACACTGAAGCTTTCTTT.

The chain has TRBV30 and TRBJ1-2, with 7 nucleotides matching TRBD1. In germline, CDR1 is GTSNPN, CDR2 SVGIG (reference sequence). After removal of 2 bases from V and 3 bases from J, the junction contained 6 bases not matched to a gene. The CDR3 totals 14 residues. Here the CDR3 reads CAWSRKGADYGYTF. CDR3 DNA: TGTGCCTGGAGTCGGAAGGGGGCTGACTATGGCTACACCTTC.

This chain joins TRBV6-1 and TRBJ2-5; 9 bases line up with TRBD2. Germline values: CDR1 MNHNS, CDR2 SASEGT. V lost 6 bases, J lost 5 bases, and 16 bases stayed unmatched. The CDR3 contains 17 residues. The CDR3 DNA sequence: TGTGCCAGCAGCCCAGCCCCCTACGCGGGGGGGCGGGAGACCCAGTACTTC. This encodes CASSPAPYAGGRETQYF.

The J gene is TRBJ1-1, the V gene TRBV9, with 8 bases matching TRBD1. Germline assignment: CDR1 SGDLS and CDR2 YYNGEE. After removal of 0 bases from V and 5 bases from J, the junction contained 6 bases not matched to a gene. The CDR3 has 15 residues. CDR3 sequence reads: CASSVDPGGGTEAFF. For the CDR3, the DNA is TGTGCCAGCAGCGTAGATCCAGGGGGCGGGACTGAAGCTTTCTTT. The full variable domain, its missing parts supplied by reference TRBV9 and TRBJ1-1, is DSGVTQTPKHLITATGQRVTLRCSPRSGDLSVYWYQQSLDQGLQFLIQYYNGEERAKGNILERFSAQQFPDLHSELNLSSLELGDSALYFCASSVDPGGGTEAFFGQGTRLTVV.

The chain uses TRBV6-5 and TRBJ1-1, with D uncertain. Trimming stripped 0 bases from V and 0 bases from J, with 8 bases between. CDR3 length: 15 amino acids. Germline CDR1 is MNHEY and CDR2 is SVGAGI. The CDR3 sequence is CASSYSMSVNTEAFF. The CDR3, as DNA: TGTGCCAGCAGTTACTCGATGTCGGTGAACACTGAAGCTTTCTTT.

CDR3 sequence (DNA): TGCGCCAGCAGCACTGGCACAGATACGCAGTATTTT. Its translation: CASSTGTDTQYF. This chain uses TRBV5-1 with TRBJ2-3; no firm D call. This CDR3 is built from 12 residues. V lost 4 bases and J lost 1, with 4 bases in between. CDR1 and CDR2 from the germline V gene are SGHRS and YFSETQ.

The CDR3 DNA sequence: TGCGCCAGCAGCCAAGATGGGGGGAACATGATCACCGGGGAGCTGTTTTTT. Protein: CASSQDGGNMITGELFF. The V and J genes are TRBV4-1 and TRBJ2-2; TRBD2 is a possible D gene (6 bases). The ends were cut back, 0 bases at V and 4 bases at J, with 15 bases in the middle. This CDR3 region has 17 residues. Germline V CDR1 and CDR2: MGHRA, YSYEKL.

J is TRBJ1-2 and V is TRBV2; 7 bases are a match to TRBD1. V trimming: 5 bases; J trimming: 3 bases; junction bases outside the gene matches: 6. The V gene's germline CDR1 is SNHLY and CDR2 FYNNEI. CDR3 length: 14 amino acids. CDR3 amino acids: CASSRDSSDYGYTF. The CDR3 DNA is TGTGCCAGCAGTAGGGACAGCTCTGACTATGGCTACACCTTC.

The chain couples TRBV11-2 to TRBJ2-2; the D gene could be TRBD1 or TRBD2 (6 bases each). The CDR3 is made up of 21 amino acids. In germline, CDR1 is SGHAT, CDR2 FQNNGV. The V and J ends lost 4 bases and 1 base respectively, with 28 bases between them. The CDR3 DNA follows: TGTGCCAGCAGCTCTCGATCCCTCCAGGGGACTTACTACTTGAACACCGGGGAGCTGTTTTTT. Residues: CASSSRSLQGTYYLNTGELFF.

V is TRBV6-1 and J is TRBJ1-1, with D perhaps matching TRBD1 (6 bases). Trimming removed 6 bases from V and 4 bases from J, with 21 bases in between. The CDR3 is made up of 16 amino acids. The germline gives CDR1 MNHNS, CDR2 SASEGT. The CDR3 nucleotides are TGTGCCAGCAGCAAAACGACGGGGGCTCGGGGCACTGAAGCTTTCTTT. Protein product: CASSKTTGARGTEAFF.

Here the CDR3 DNA reads TGCGCCAGCAGCCCGATCCGGGACACTAAGCAGTTCTTC. Protein: CASSPIRDTKQFF. V is TRBV5-1 and J is TRBJ2-1, with a possible D match to TRBD1 (6 bases). CDR1 is SGHRS, CDR2 YFSETQ, per germline. Trimming took 4 bases from V and 11 from J, leaving 16 bases between them. The length of the CDR3 is 13 residues.

The chain is built from TRBV12-3 or TRBV12-4 and TRBJ2-2, with TRBD1 matching 9 bases. With V trimmed by 6 bases and J by 4 bases, 9 bases remained unmatched. The CDR3 spans 16 residues. The CDR3 protein is CASSRQGQGSTGELFF. The CDR3 coding sequence is TGTGCCAGCAGCCGCCAGGGACAGGGCAGCACCGGGGAGCTGTTTTTT.

The sample holds one count of this clonotype. This sequence joins TRBV19 and TRBJ2-1; D is undetermined. CDR1 LNHDA and CDR2 SQIVND come from the germline V gene (reference sequence). The CDR3 runs to 12 residues. The V end was cut by 7 bases, the J end by 9 bases, with 13 bases between. CDR3 in amino acids: CASTQSPSEQFF. In DNA, the CDR3 is TGTGCCAGTACCCAATCCCCCAGTGAGCAGTTCTTC.

The CDR3 protein is CASSELLAGTDTQYF. Written as DNA, the CDR3 is TGTGCCAGCAGTGAATTACTAGCGGGCACAGATACGCAGTATTTT. This rearrangement joins TRBV2 to TRBJ2-3; 8 bases map to TRBD2. The CDR3 contains 15 residues. Germline V gives CDR1 SNHLY, CDR2 FYNNEI. With 2 bases clipped from V and 1 base from J, the junction kept 2 bases outside the gene matches. Complete variable domain (other parts from reference TRBV2 and TRBJ2-3): EPEVTQTPSHQVTQMGQEVILRCVPISNHLYFYWYRQILGQKVEFLVSFYNNEISEKSEIFDDQFSVERPDGSNFTLKIRSTKLEDSAMYFCASSELLAGTDTQYFGPGTRLTVL.

This rearrangement joins TRBV18 to TRBJ2-5, with 10 bases aligning to TRBD2. Per the germline V gene, CDR1 is KGHSH and CDR2 is LQKENI. After removal of 0 bases from V and 5 bases from J, the junction contained 6 bases not matched to a gene. The CDR3 has 16 amino acids. The CDR3 DNA reads TGTGCCAGCTCACCACCGAGCCTAGCGGGAGTGGAGACCCAGTACTTC. Translation: CASSPPSLAGVETQYF.

The chain joins TRBV6-5 to TRBJ1-1; no reliable D call. Germline values: CDR1 MNHEY, CDR2 SVGAGI. The length of the CDR3 is 13 residues. Trimming took 2 bases from V and 2 from J, leaving 6 bases between them. The CDR3 reads CASSYEGNTEAFF. In DNA form, the CDR3 reads TGTGCCAGCAGTTACGAGGGAAACACTGAAGCTTTCTTT.

This chain connects TRBV6-1 to TRBJ2-7; 12 nucleotides align to TRBD1. V lost 6 bases, J lost 7 bases, and 4 bases stayed unmatched. CDR1 and CDR2 from the germline V gene are MNHNS and SASEGT. This CDR3 comprises 13 residues. In DNA, the CDR3 is TGTGCCAGCAGGGGGACAGGGGGCAGGGAGCAGTACTTC. This gives the protein CASRGTGGREQYF.

CDR3 sequence (DNA): TGCAGTGCTAGCAAGGCGGGGGGCTTTTTAGCCAAAAACATTCAGTACTTC. It encodes CSASKAGGFLAKNIQYF. V gene TRBV20-1 combines with J gene TRBJ2-4; 8 positions agree with TRBD2. Unmatched junction bases numbered 10, after V lost 3 bases and J lost 0 bases. The length of the CDR3 is 17 residues. Per the germline V gene, CDR1 is DFQATT and CDR2 is SNEGSKA (reference sequence).

The chain carries TRBV19 and TRBJ2-5, with D possibly matching TRBD2 (5 bases). This CDR3 has 13 amino acids. Trimming removed 5 bases from V and 2 bases from J, with 9 bases in between. Germline loops: CDR1 LNHDA, CDR2 SQIVND (reference sequence). The CDR3 loop is CASSPRDQETQYF. The DNA for the CDR3 is TGTGCCAGTAGTCCCCGGGATCAAGAGACCCAGTACTTC.

The rearrangement joins TRBV5-1 to TRBJ2-3; D perhaps matches TRBD2 (6 bases). Germline-derived CDR1 and CDR2 are SGHRS and YFSETQ. The CDR3 has 12 residues. Trimming removed 3 bases at V and 11 bases at J, with 13 bases between. CDR3 loop: CASSYSGTVQYF. The CDR3 nucleotides read TGCGCCAGCAGCTACTCCGGGACTGTGCAGTATTTT.

This chain connects TRBV14 to TRBJ1-6; perhaps TRBD1 as D (5 bases). The CDR3 covers 17 residues. Trimming removed 3 bases at V and 5 bases at J, with 17 bases between. Looked up from germline, CDR1 is SGHDN and CDR2 is FVKESK. CDR3 sequence reads: CASSHRVGRLDNSPLHF. The CDR3 bases are TGTGCCAGCAGCCACCGCGTGGGACGGCTGGATAATTCACCCCTCCACTTT.

This sequence joins TRBV7-3 and TRBJ1-1; no reliable D call. The CDR3 is 13 amino acids. V was trimmed by 4 bases and J by 3 bases, leaving 9 bases between them. Germline lookup yields CDR1 SGHTA and CDR2 FQGTGA. The CDR3 protein is CASSYNLDTEAFF. The CDR3 region has the DNA TGTGCCAGCAGCTACAACCTAGACACTGAAGCTTTCTTT.

The chain joins TRBV3-1 to TRBJ2-2; 8 bases map to TRBD2. Germline lookup yields CDR1 LGHDT and CDR2 YNNKEL (reference sequence). This CDR3 has 14 amino acids. The trim removed 9 bases at V and 6 bases at J, leaving 9 bases unmatched. CDR3 sequence reads: CASQRENRPGELFF. The CDR3 nucleotides read TGTGCCAGTCAGCGGGAGAATAGACCCGGGGAGCTGTTTTTT.

This clonotype occurred a few times. The V and J genes are TRBV28 and TRBJ2-7; D is uncertain. V gave up 0 bases and J gave up 6 bases, with 6 bases separating them. CDR1 is MDHEN and CDR2 is SYDVKM in the germline V gene. There are 12 residues in the CDR3. In DNA, the CDR3 is TGTGCCAGCAGTTTATGGGTTAGCGAGCAGTACTTC. Amino acid sequence: CASSLWVSEQYF.